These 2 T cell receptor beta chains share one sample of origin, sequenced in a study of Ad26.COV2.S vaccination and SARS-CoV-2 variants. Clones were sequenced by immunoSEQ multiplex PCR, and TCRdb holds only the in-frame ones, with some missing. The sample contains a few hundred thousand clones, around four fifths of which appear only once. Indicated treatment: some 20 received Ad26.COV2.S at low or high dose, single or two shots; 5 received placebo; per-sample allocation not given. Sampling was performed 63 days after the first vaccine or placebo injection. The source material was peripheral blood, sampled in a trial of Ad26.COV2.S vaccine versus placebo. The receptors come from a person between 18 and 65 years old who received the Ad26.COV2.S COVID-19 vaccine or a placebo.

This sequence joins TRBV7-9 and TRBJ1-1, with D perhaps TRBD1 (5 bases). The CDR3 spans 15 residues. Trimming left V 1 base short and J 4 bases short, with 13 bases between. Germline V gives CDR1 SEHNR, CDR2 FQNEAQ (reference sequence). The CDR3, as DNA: TGTGCCAGCAGCTTAGTACTATCTACAGGCACTGAAGCTTTCTTT. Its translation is CASSLVLSTGTEAFF. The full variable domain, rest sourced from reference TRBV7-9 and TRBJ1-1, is DTGVSQNPRHKITKRGQNVTFRCDPISEHNRLYWYRQTLGQGPEFLTYFQNEAQLEKSRLLSDRFSAERPKGSFSTLEIQRTEQGDSAMYLCASSLVLSTGTEAFFGQGTRLTVV.

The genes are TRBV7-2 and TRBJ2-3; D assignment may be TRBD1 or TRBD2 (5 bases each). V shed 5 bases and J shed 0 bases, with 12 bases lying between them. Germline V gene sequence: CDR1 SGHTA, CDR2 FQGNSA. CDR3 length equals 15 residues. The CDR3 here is CASSLGAYSTDTQYF. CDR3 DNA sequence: TGTGCCAGCAGCCTCGGGGCGTATAGCACAGATACGCAGTATTTT.